This T cell receptor (beta chain) was documented in a study of glioma-infiltrating T cells after dendritic cell vaccination. No glioblastoma patient carried an isocitrate dehydrogenase mutation. Looked up from germline, CDR1 is SGHKS and CDR2 is YYEKEE (reference sequence). V was trimmed by 6 bases and J by 4 bases, leaving 11 bases between them. This CDR3 has 13 residues. Produced via immunoSEQ multiplex PCR; TCRdb's table is partial and in-frame only. The table has tens of thousands of clones, around nine tenths seen once. The chain employs TRBV5-5 and TRBJ1-5; D unresolved. The receptor's source is a human donor with glioblastoma. The sample in question was blood, obtained before dendritic cell vaccination. The chain's CDR3 is CASTAEWNQPQHF. Written as DNA, the CDR3 is TGTGCCAGCACCGCGGAGTGGAATCAGCCCCAGCATTTT.